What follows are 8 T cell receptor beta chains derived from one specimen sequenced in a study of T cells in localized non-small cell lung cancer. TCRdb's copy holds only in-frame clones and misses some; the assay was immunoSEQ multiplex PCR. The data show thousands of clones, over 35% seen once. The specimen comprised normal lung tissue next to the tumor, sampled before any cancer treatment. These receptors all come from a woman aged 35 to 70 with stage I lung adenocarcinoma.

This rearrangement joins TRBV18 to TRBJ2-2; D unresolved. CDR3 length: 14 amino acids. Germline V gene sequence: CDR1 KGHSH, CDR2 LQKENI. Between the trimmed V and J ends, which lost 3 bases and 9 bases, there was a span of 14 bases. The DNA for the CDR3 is TGTGCCAGCTCACCCCCCTTATTAGTCCGGGAGCTGTTTTTT. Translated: CASSPPLLVRELFF. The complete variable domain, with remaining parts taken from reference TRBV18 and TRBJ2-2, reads NAGVMQNPRHLVRRRGQEARLRCSPMKGHSHVYWYRQLPEEGLKFMVYLQKENIIDESGMPKERFSAEFPKEGPSILRIQQVVRGDSAAYFCASSPPLLVRELFFGEGSRLTVL.

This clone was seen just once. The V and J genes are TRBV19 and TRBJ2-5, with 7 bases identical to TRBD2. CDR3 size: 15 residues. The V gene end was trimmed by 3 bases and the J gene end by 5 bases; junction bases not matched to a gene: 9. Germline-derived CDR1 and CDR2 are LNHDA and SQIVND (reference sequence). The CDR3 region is CASSITSARWETQYF. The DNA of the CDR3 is TGTGCCAGTAGTATTACTAGCGCTAGGTGGGAGACCCAGTACTTC.

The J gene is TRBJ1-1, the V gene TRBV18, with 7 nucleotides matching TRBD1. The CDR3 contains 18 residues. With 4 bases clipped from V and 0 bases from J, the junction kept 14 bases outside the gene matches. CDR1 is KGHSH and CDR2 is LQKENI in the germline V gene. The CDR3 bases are TGTGCCAGCTCACAAACGACAGGGAGAAGCCTGATGAACACTGAAGCTTTCTTT. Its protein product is CASSQTTGRSLMNTEAFF.

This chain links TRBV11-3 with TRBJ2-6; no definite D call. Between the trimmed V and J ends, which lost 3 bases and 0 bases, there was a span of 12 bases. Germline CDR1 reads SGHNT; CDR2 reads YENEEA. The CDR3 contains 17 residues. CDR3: CASSLAPATSGANVLTF. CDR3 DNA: TGTGCCAGCAGCTTGGCTCCGGCGACCTCTGGGGCCAACGTCCTGACTTTC.

CDR3 coding DNA: TGCGCCAGCAGCCGAGGACAGGGGGCTACGGGGAACACTGAAGCTTTCTTT. Protein sequence: CASSRGQGATGNTEAFF. V usage is TRBV1 and J usage is TRBJ1-1; TRBD1, as called in the table, went unchecked against the DNA. TRBV1 counts as a pseudogene. The CDR3 sequence is 17 residues long.

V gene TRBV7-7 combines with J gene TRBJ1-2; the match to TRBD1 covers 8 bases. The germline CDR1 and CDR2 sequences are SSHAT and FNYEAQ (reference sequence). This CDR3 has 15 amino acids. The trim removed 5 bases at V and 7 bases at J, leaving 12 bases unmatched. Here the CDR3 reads CASSQDTDRVIGYTF. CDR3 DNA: TGTGCCAGCAGCCAAGATACGGACAGGGTGATTGGCTACACCTTC.

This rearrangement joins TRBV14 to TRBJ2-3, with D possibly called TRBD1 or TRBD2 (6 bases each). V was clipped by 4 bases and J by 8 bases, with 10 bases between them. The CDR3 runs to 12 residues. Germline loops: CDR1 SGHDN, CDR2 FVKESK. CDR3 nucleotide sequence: TGTGCCAGCAGCCCTGGAGGGGGTACGCAGTATTTT. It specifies CASSPGGGTQYF.

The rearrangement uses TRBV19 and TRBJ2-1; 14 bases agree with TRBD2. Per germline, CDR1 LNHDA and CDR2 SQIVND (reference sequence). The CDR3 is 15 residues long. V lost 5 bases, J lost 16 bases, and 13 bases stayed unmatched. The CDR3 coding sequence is TGTGCCAGTAGTGGAAGGACTAGCGGGAGGTTGGTTCGATTCTTC. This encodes CASSGRTSGRLVRFF.